Listed below are T cell receptor beta chains from one sample, sequenced in a study of blood T cell repertoires in COVID-19. Using immunoSEQ multiplex PCR, the repertoire was profiled, and TCRdb retains in-frame clones only, with some absent. The sample has approximately 93,000 clones, about 91% seen once. Material: peripheral blood. The receptors were gathered from a man aged 60-69 years with acute or convalescent COVID-19. Both conserved end residues are part of each CDR3.

J gene: TRBJ2-1
V gene: TRBV11-2
CDR3 protein: CASRGQGLDEQFF

J gene: TRBJ1-3
V gene: TRBV7-9
CDR3 protein: CASSQGQGVGNTIYF

J gene: TRBJ2-7
V gene: TRBV19
CDR3 protein: CASSTRGLAGTYEQYF

J gene: TRBJ2-5
V gene: TRBV6-1
CDR3 protein: CASSEQRGGQETQYF

J gene: TRBJ2-4
V gene: TRBV10-3
CDR3 protein: CAISDPPAGGENIQYF

J gene: TRBJ2-7
V gene: TRBV3-1/TRBV3-2
CDR3 protein: CASSQDDSLYEQYF

J gene: TRBJ2-3
V gene: TRBV6-5
CDR3 protein: CASNSDRSTDTQYF

J gene: TRBJ2-1
V gene: TRBV6-4
CDR3 protein: CASSDSGEGHNEQFF

J gene: TRBJ1-1
V gene: TRBV12-3/TRBV12-4
CDR3 protein: CASSRGRTTEAFF

J gene: TRBJ2-5
V gene: TRBV4-2
CDR3 protein: CASSTRQGETQYF

J gene: TRBJ2-3
V gene: TRBV5-1
CDR3 protein: CASSLGTRVATQYF

J gene: TRBJ2-7
V gene: TRBV14
CDR3 protein: CASSQSGGQPGTSGSFVHEQYF

J gene: TRBJ1-2
V gene: TRBV6-5
CDR3 protein: CASYYRGALYGYTF

J gene: TRBJ2-5
V gene: TRBV5-1
CDR3 protein: CASSLWNRAQETQYF

J gene: TRBJ1-2
V gene: TRBV9
CDR3 protein: CASSVEVTGGDYGYTF

J gene: TRBJ2-1
V gene: TRBV7-2
CDR3 protein: CASRLIMDRTDNEQFF

J gene: TRBJ2-1
V gene: TRBV10-3
CDR3 protein: CAISEGSSSNGNEQFF

J gene: TRBJ1-5
V gene: TRBV27
CDR3 protein: CASSFSFSGMDQPQHF

J gene: TRBJ1-2
V gene: TRBV6-5
CDR3 protein: CASSYSSQGSYGYTF

J gene: TRBJ2-5
V gene: TRBV18
CDR3 protein: CASSRGGSETQYF

J gene: TRBJ2-5
V gene: TRBV10-2
CDR3 protein: CASSDRTRIGETQYF

J gene: TRBJ2-7
V gene: TRBV7-9
CDR3 protein: CASSSIPTGAYEQYF

J gene: TRBJ2-7
V gene: TRBV7-8
CDR3 protein: CASSLQGGGLYEQYF

J gene: TRBJ2-7
V gene: TRBV3-1/TRBV3-2
CDR3 protein: CASSQDLTGEREQYF

J gene: TRBJ1-1
V gene: TRBV18
CDR3 protein: CASSPQGQGAGVNTEAFF

J gene: TRBJ2-5
V gene: TRBV7-8
CDR3 protein: CASRISGGEGQETQYF

J gene: TRBJ2-5
V gene: TRBV7-6
CDR3 protein: CASSPFDSQETQYF

J gene: TRBJ1-1
V gene: TRBV5-4
CDR3 protein: CASSLEGGRSTEAFF

J gene: TRBJ1-3
V gene: TRBV5-6
CDR3 protein: CASSSGTRRATIYF

J gene: TRBJ2-1
V gene: TRBV24-1
CDR3 protein: CATSDSPPSGSEQFF

J gene: TRBJ2-5
V gene: TRBV7-2
CDR3 protein: CASSLVAGFETQYF

J gene: TRBJ1-3
V gene: TRBV9
CDR3 protein: CASSVGGSSSGNTIYF

J gene: TRBJ1-2
V gene: TRBV14
CDR3 protein: CASSQGGGKTYGYTF

J gene: TRBJ2-7
V gene: TRBV28
CDR3 protein: CASSFLTGSGEQYF

J gene: TRBJ1-1
V gene: TRBV28
CDR3 protein: CASAGTGGWEEAFF

J gene: TRBJ2-3
V gene: TRBV6-5
CDR3 protein: CASRQVVADTQYF

J gene: TRBJ2-5
V gene: TRBV6-5
CDR3 protein: CASSSLLTGGKTQYF